Below, 9 T cell receptor beta chains from the same sample are listed, as sequenced in a study of T cell changes during pregnancy in multiple sclerosis. Sequencing used immunoSEQ multiplex PCR; TCRdb keeps in-frame clones, though not all of them. The sample consists of 40,000 or so clones, about nine tenths of them appearing once. Sample: CD4+ T cells from peripheral blood mononuclear cells, taken in the first trimester of pregnancy. These TCRs come from a female donor in good health, enrolled as a control in a pregnancy study.

The J gene is TRBJ2-5, the V gene TRBV11-2; 13 positions match TRBD2. CDR3 length: 15 residues. V shed 8 bases and J 5 bases; nucleotides not matched to a gene: 8. Germline-derived CDR1 and CDR2 are SGHAT and FQNNGV. The DNA of the CDR3 is TGTGCCAGCGGATTTACTAGCGGGGGGGCTGAGACCCAGTACTTC. Amino acid sequence: CASGFTSGGAETQYF. Full variable domain (remainder filled in from reference TRBV11-2 and TRBJ2-5): EAGVAQSPRYKIIEKRQSVAFWCNPISGHATLYWYQQILGQGPKLLIQFQNNGVVDDSQLPKDRFSAERLKGVDSTLKIQPAKLEDSAVYLCASGFTSGGAETQYFGPGTRLLVL.

This chain joins TRBV7-9 and TRBJ1-5; no clear D gene. Trimming removed 5 bases at V and 1 base at J, with 9 bases between. This CDR3 has 14 amino acids. CDR1 is SEHNR and CDR2 is FQNEAQ in the germline V gene (reference sequence). The CDR3 sequence: CASSLTASNQPQHF. The CDR3 DNA is TGTGCCAGCAGCCTCACCGCGAGCAATCAGCCCCAGCATTTT.

This clone occurred a few times. This chain links TRBV25-1 with TRBJ1-3, with D possibly TRBD1 on 6 matching bases. The germline V gene encodes CDR1 MGHDK and CDR2 SYGVNS. Trimming pared 2 bases from V and 4 bases from J, leaving 12 bases between. The CDR3 consists of 15 residues. The CDR3 region is CASSEAGQRGNTIYF. CDR3 DNA: TGTGCCAGCAGTGAAGCTGGACAGCGAGGAAACACCATATATTTT.

V gene TRBV7-9 combines with J gene TRBJ2-2; 11 bases match TRBD1. The CDR3 covers 14 residues. In germline, CDR1 is SEHNR, CDR2 FQNEAQ (reference sequence). The junction had 4 bases not matched to a gene; V was cut back by 6 bases and J by 7 bases. The CDR3 DNA sequence: TGTGCCAGCAGGCGGACAGGGGGCAGCGGGGAGCTGTTTTTT. Its translation is CASRRTGGSGELFF.

The CDR3 loop reads CASSLGQGRPQHF. CDR3 in DNA: TGTGCCAGCAGCTTGGGACAGGGGCGTCCCCAGCATTTT. The rearrangement joins TRBV7-2 to TRBJ1-5, with TRBD1 matching 10 bases. The CDR3 runs to 13 residues. Germline V gene sequence: CDR1 SGHTA, CDR2 FQGNSA. V dropped 3 bases and J dropped 10; count of bases not matched to a gene: 3.

The chain is built from TRBV4-3 and TRBJ2-7; 8 nucleotides line up with TRBD2. The trim removed 3 bases at V and 6 bases at J, leaving 10 bases unmatched. The length of the CDR3 is 15 residues. Germline-derived CDR1 and CDR2 are LGHNA and YSLEER. The CDR3, as DNA: TGCGCCAGCAGCCAGGCCGGGACTAGGGGCGCCGAGCAGTACTTC. This encodes CASSQAGTRGAEQYF.

This chain links TRBV6-6 with TRBJ2-1, with 10 bases aligning to TRBD2. Trimming cost V 6 bases and J 6 bases; bases outside gene matches: 5. The CDR3 has 14 residues. Germline V gives CDR1 MNHNY, CDR2 SVGAGI (reference sequence). The CDR3 DNA reads TGTGCCAGCAGCGAGCGGGGGGGCCCCAATGAGCAGTTCTTC. Its translation: CASSERGGPNEQFF.

The rearrangement joins TRBV7-2 to TRBJ1-1, with 9 bases matching TRBD1. The CDR3 extends over 17 amino acids. Germline V gene lookup returns CDR1 SGHTA and CDR2 FQGNSA. Trimming at V came to 1 base and at J to 2 bases, leaving 8 bases not matched to a gene. The DNA of the CDR3 is TGTGCCAGCAGCTTAGGCGGGACAGGGTCTAGAAACACTGAAGCTTTCTTT. Translation gives CASSLGGTGSRNTEAFF.

This clone was seen only a few times. The V call is TRBV7-9, the J call TRBJ1-1; D perhaps matches TRBD1 (6 bases). The germline V gene has CDR1 SEHNR and CDR2 FQNEAQ (reference sequence). The CDR3 runs to 14 residues. The ends were cut back, 0 bases at V and 7 bases at J, with 12 bases in the middle. CDR3 in DNA: TGTGCCAGCAGCTTAGCCGGGGGGCAGGGTGAAGCTTTCTTT. Protein sequence: CASSLAGGQGEAFF. Filled out from reference TRBV7-9 and TRBJ1-1, the complete variable domain reads DTGVSQNPRHKITKRGQNVTFRCDPISEHNRLYWYRQTLGQGPEFLTYFQNEAQLEKSRLLSDRFSAERPKGSFSTLEIQRTEQGDSAMYLCASSLAGGQGEAFFGQGTRLTVV.